The 10 T cell receptor beta chains given below trace back to one sample, sequenced in a study of shared clonotypes between healthy human individuals. The method was immunoSEQ multiplex PCR; TCRdb's version includes in-frame clones alone and lacks a portion of them. Of over a million clones in the sample, around three quarters are singletons; the top ten hold about 0.52%. The sample comprised memory CD4+ T cells from PBMCs. Sample subset: CD45RA-negative fraction. The receptors derive from a man between 18 and 35 years old in good health. Some clones in this sample may be carry-over from other donors' samples.

Regarding this clone: The junction departs from germline at one end; a sequencing error may be responsible. The J gene is TRBJ2-2, the V gene TRBV11-2, with 8 bases fitting TRBD1. The V gene's germline CDR1 is SGHAT and CDR2 FQNNGV. This CDR3 has 15 amino acids. The CDR3 here is CAGSGTGGGTGELFF. The CDR3 bases are TGTGCCGGCAGCGGAACAGGGGGTGGCACCGGGGAGCTGTTTTTT.

The rearrangement links TRBV7-8 to TRBJ1-3, with 10 bases matching TRBD1. The germline gives CDR1 SGHVS, CDR2 FQNEAQ. This CDR3 comprises 15 residues. V lost 4 bases to trimming and J lost 2 bases; unmatched junction nucleotides: 2. CDR3 nucleotides: TGTGCCAGCAGCTCCGACAGGGGGCCTGGAAACACCATATATTTT. It translates to CASSSDRGPGNTIYF.

V gene TRBV11-2 combines with J gene TRBJ2-4; 8 bases are shared with TRBD1. Germline values: CDR1 SGHAT, CDR2 FQNNGV. The junction had 2 bases not matched to a gene; V was cut back by 5 bases and J by 8 bases. This CDR3 has 12 residues. CDR3 sequence (DNA): TGTGCCAGCAGCGACAGGGGTTACATTCAGTACTTC. It translates to CASSDRGYIQYF.

The genes are TRBV14 and TRBJ2-6; TRBD2 matches at 9 bases. The ends lost 1 base at V and 4 bases at J; junction bases unmatched: 11. The CDR3 runs to 19 residues. Germline CDR1 is SGHDN and CDR2 is FVKESK. CDR3 in DNA: TGTGCCAGCAGCCAAGTGGCTAGCGGGATATTCGCCGGGGCCAACGTCCTGACTTTC. Its protein is CASSQVASGIFAGANVLTF.

This clone has more than one count but fewer than ten. The V and J genes are TRBV2 and TRBJ1-1, with TRBD1 matching over 11 bases. The germline V gene encodes CDR1 SNHLY and CDR2 FYNNEI. J lost 5 bases, V lost 6 bases, and 14 bases had no gene match. The CDR3 length is 17 residues. CDR3 coding DNA: TGTGCCAGCAGGGACTTCCGGGACAGGGGGGTTTGGACTGAAGCTTTCTTT. Translated, it gives CASRDFRDRGVWTEAFF.

The chain links TRBV9 to TRBJ1-3, with TRBD1 identical over 8 bases. Germline CDR1 reads SGDLS; CDR2 reads YYNGEE. V dropped 3 bases and J dropped 4; count of bases not matched to a gene: 6. This CDR3 spans 15 amino acids. As DNA, the CDR3 is TGTGCCAGCAGCGACTTAGGACAGGGAGGAAACACCATATATTTT. Residues: CASSDLGQGGNTIYF.

This chain uses TRBV7-9 with TRBJ1-1; no clear D. Trimming removed 5 bases from V and 1 base from J, with 17 bases in between. The CDR3 loop spans 16 amino acids. From germline, CDR1 is SEHNR and CDR2 FQNEAQ (reference sequence). The CDR3 sequence: CASSRRRSVANTEAFF. CDR3 nucleotides: TGTGCCAGCAGCCGCCGACGGTCCGTTGCGAACACTGAAGCTTTCTTT.

This chain connects TRBV6-5 to TRBJ2-5; D possibly corresponds to TRBD1 (6 bases). The CDR3 covers 13 residues. Trimming pared 7 bases from V and 1 base from J, leaving 10 bases between. Germline CDR1 is MNHEY and CDR2 is SVGAGI. CDR3 in amino acids: CASKNRAQETQYF. CDR3 bases: TGTGCCAGCAAAAACAGGGCCCAAGAGACCCAGTACTTC.

This chain links TRBV6-5 with TRBJ2-7; either TRBD1 or TRBD2 may fit D (5 bases each). Trimming took 6 bases from V and 8 from J, leaving 17 bases between them. Germline V gene data show CDR1 as MNHEY and CDR2 as SVGAGI. This CDR3 comprises 13 residues. For the CDR3, the DNA is TGTGCCAGCAGCCGCGACGGGATGGACAAGCAGTACTTC. It is translated as CASSRDGMDKQYF.

The chain joins TRBV16 to TRBJ1-1, with D tentatively TRBD1 (5 bases). Trimming pared 0 bases from V and 5 bases from J, leaving 19 bases between. The germline gives CDR1 KGHSY, CDR2 FQNENV. This CDR3 spans 17 amino acids. The CDR3, as DNA: TGTGCCAGCAGCCAATCCATGGGAGGGGTAGGGCTTACTGAAGCTTTCTTT. It yields the protein CASSQSMGGVGLTEAFF.